This TCR beta chain is from a study of T cell changes during pregnancy in multiple sclerosis. The repertoire was sequenced with immunoSEQ multiplex PCR; TCRdb's copy has only in-frame clones and lacks some. The table lists 100,000 or so clones, around 92% of them singletons. The length of the CDR3 is 15 residues. Trimming stripped 4 bases from V and 5 bases from J, with 15 bases between. Germline-derived CDR1 and CDR2 are SGHDN and FVKESK. This material consisted of peripheral blood, taken after pregnancy. This clonotype was sampled from a female donor with multiple sclerosis, enrolled in a pregnancy study. The V and J genes are TRBV14 and TRBJ1-5; D uncertain. The CDR3 bases are TGTGCCAGCAGCCCTGTTCTGCGGCGAGATCAGCCCCAGCATTTT. Its translation is CASSPVLRRDQPQHF.